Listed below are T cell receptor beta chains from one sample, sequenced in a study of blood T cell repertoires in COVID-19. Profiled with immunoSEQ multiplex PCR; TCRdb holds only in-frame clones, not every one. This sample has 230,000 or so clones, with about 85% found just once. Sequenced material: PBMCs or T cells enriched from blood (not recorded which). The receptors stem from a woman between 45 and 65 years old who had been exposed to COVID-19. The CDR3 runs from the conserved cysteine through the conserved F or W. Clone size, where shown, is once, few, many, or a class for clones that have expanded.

cdr3_aa: CASSQDRSLAGSYEQYF
clone_size: NA
v_call: TRBV4-3
j_call: TRBJ2-7

cdr3_aa: CSVATGQGTEAFF
clone_size: NA
v_call: TRBV29-1
j_call: TRBJ1-1

cdr3_aa: CASSFREGDTIYF
clone_size: NA
v_call: TRBV5-1
j_call: TRBJ1-3

cdr3_aa: CATSVSSPGLASDTQYF
clone_size: NA
v_call: TRBV24-1
j_call: TRBJ2-3

cdr3_aa: CASSLVAALDTEAFF
clone_size: few
v_call: TRBV7-6
j_call: TRBJ1-1

cdr3_aa: CASSQSTGDSPLHF
clone_size: NA
v_call: TRBV4-2
j_call: TRBJ1-6

cdr3_aa: CSVAGTAMNTEAFF
clone_size: NA
v_call: TRBV29-1
j_call: TRBJ1-1

cdr3_aa: CASSSGQDLNQPQHF
clone_size: NA
v_call: TRBV27
j_call: TRBJ1-5

cdr3_aa: CASKEGAETQYF
clone_size: NA
v_call: TRBV2
j_call: TRBJ2-5

cdr3_aa: CATSSIRTSGGTDTQYF
clone_size: NA
v_call: TRBV15
j_call: TRBJ2-3

cdr3_aa: CASSSPGRGTGELFF
clone_size: NA
v_call: TRBV6-6
j_call: TRBJ2-2

cdr3_aa: CASSVGPYSGGLRDTQYF
clone_size: NA
v_call: TRBV9
j_call: TRBJ2-3

cdr3_aa: CASGLAGGMNQPQHF
clone_size: NA
v_call: TRBV12-5
j_call: TRBJ1-5